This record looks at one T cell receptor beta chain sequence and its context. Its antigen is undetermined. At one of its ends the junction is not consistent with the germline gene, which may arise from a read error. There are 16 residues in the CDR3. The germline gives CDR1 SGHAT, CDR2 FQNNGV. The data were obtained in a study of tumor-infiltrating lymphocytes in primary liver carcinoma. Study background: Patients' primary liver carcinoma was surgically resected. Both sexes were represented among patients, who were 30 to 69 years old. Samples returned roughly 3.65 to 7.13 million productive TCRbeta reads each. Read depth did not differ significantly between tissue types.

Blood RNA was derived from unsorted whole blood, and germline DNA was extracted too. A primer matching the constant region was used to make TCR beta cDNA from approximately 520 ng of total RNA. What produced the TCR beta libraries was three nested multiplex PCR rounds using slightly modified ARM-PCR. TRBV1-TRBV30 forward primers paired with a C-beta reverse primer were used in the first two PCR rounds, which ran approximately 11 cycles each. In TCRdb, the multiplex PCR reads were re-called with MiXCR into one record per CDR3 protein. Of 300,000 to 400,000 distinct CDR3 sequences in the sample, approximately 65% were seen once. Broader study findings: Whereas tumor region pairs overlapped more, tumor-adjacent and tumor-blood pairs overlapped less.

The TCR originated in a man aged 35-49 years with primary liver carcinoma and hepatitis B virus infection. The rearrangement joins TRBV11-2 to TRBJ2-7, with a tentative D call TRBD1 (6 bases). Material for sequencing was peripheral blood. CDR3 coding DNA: TGTGCCAGCAGCTTAGATCTCGGGACACGGGTTTACGAGCAGTGTTTC. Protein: CASSLDLGTRVYEQCF.